This TCR beta chain was sequenced during a study of post-analysis software for immune sequencing data. Overall study: Clinical courses comprised relapsing-remitting, secondary progressive and progressive-relapsing multiple sclerosis. Notes on the study in general: Roughly 5 TRBV segments, TRBV5-6, TRBV5-1 and TRBV20-1 among them, were found more frequent in patients than controls. Strong co-clustering by F measure linked samples that shared a preparation batch. When compared against controls, multiple sclerosis patients showed significantly lower normalized Chao1 diversity.

The CDR3 spans 16 residues. Germline V lookup: CDR1 DFQATT, CDR2 SNEGSKA (reference sequence). The V and J ends lost 3 bases and 5 bases, in that order; junction bases with no gene match: 9. Worth noting for this clonotype: What it binds is unknown.

Unique molecular identifiers had been added to the TCR beta cDNA libraries. TCRdb called the PCR reads again in MiXCR, with one record for every CDR3 protein. Among under 900,000 distinct CDR3 sequences listed, roughly 50% were seen once. The chain employs TRBV20-1 and TRBJ2-1, with 11 positions matching TRBD2. The material sequenced was blood. The source of this sequence is a girl aged 5 to 17 with multiple sclerosis. The CDR3 loop is CSASLYGTSGNNEQFF. CDR3 coding DNA: TGCAGTGCTAGCCTATACGGGACTAGCGGCAACAATGAGCAGTTCTTC.